The clone carrying this T cell receptor beta chain was counted once. The data were taken from a study of T cell responses to AZD1222 COVID-19 vaccine. The table came from immunoSEQ multiplex PCR; TCRdb's copy has only in-frame clones and leaves some out. Among just under 90,000 clones listed, 88% were seen once. Germline-derived CDR1 and CDR2 are SGHRS and YFSETQ. This CDR3 is 15 amino acids long. Trimming removed 4 bases from V and 0 bases from J; junction bases left unmatched: 3. The material sequenced was peripheral blood, taken on day 0 of AZD1222 vaccination. The sequence came from an adult in good health. This chain connects TRBV5-1 to TRBJ2-2; TRBD1 matches at 7 bases. The DNA for the CDR3 is TGCGCCAGCAGCCCTGGGACAGCGAACACCGGGGAGCTGTTTTTT. This translates into CASSPGTANTGELFF.